The present TCR beta chain was sequenced within a study of CD8+CD57+ T cells in acquired aplastic anemia. CDR3 length equals 13 residues. Trimming removed 3 bases from V and 7 bases from J, with 13 bases in between. Germline CDR1 SNHLY, CDR2 FYNNEI. Only patients with CD8+CD57+ cell expansion on flow cytometry were chosen for sequencing. Blood samples were obtained from patients who had received no prior therapy. Profiling of TCR beta VDJ combinations and CDR3 sequences used genomic DNA as template. TCRdb called the reads again in MiXCR, with one record for every CDR3 protein. The sample holds around 180,000 distinct CDR3 sequences; 48% are singletons and the top ten take about 1.8%.

The clonotype comes from a human donor with aplastic anemia. The rearrangement joins TRBV2 to TRBJ2-7; D might be TRBD1 (5 bases). Sequencing was carried out using sorted CD4+, CD8+, or CD8+CD57+ T cells (not recorded which) from PBMCs. The CDR3 sequence: CASSDARRGEQYF. DNA of the CDR3: TGTGCCAGCAGTGACGCTAGAAGGGGTGAGCAGTACTTC.